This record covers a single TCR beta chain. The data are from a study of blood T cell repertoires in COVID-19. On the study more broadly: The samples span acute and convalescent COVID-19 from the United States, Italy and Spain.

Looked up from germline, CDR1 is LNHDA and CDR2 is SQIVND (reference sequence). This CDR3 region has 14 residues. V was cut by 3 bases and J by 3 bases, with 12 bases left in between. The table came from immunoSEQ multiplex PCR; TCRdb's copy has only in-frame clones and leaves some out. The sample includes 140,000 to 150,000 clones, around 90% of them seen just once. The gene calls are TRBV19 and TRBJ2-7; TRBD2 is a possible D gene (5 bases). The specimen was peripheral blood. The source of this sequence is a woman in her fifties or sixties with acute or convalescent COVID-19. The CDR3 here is CASSMGETYYEQYF. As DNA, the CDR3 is TGTGCCAGTAGTATGGGAGAAACGTACTACGAGCAGTACTTC.